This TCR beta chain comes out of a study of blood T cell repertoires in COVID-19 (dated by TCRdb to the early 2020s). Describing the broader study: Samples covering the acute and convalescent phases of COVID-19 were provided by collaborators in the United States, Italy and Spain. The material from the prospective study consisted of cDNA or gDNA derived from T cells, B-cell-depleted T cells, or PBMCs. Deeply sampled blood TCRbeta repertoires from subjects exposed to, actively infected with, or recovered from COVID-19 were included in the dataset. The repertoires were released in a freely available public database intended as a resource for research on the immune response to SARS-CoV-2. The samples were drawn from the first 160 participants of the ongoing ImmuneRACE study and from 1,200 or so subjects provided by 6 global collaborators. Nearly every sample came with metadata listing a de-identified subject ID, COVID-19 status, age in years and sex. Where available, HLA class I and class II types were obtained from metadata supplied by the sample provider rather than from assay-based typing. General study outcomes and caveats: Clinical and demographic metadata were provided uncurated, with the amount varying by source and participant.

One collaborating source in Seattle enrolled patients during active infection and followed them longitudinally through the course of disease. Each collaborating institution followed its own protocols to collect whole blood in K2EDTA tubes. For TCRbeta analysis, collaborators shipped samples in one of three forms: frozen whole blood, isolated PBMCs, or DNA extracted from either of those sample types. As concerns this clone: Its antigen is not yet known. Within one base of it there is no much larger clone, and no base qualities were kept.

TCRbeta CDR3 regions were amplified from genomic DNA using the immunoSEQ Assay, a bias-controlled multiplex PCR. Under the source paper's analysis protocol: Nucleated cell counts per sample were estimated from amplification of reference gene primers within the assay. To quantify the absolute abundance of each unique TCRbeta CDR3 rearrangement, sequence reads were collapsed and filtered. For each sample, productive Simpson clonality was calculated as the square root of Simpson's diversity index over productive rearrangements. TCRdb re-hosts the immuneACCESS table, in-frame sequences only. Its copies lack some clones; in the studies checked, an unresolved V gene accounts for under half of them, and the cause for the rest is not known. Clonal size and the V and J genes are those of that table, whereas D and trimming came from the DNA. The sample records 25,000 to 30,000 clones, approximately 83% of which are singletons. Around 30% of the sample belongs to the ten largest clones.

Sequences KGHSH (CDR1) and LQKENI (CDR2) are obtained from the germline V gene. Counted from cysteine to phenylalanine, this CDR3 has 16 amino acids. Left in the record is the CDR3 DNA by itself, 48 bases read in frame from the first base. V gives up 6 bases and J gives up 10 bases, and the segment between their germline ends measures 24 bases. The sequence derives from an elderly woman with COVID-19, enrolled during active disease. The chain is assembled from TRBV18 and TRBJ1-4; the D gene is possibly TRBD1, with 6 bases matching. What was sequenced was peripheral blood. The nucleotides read TGTGCCAGCTCGCAGACAGGTGATCCTCGCACGGCAAAACTGTTTTTT. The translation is CASSQTGDPRTAKLFF.